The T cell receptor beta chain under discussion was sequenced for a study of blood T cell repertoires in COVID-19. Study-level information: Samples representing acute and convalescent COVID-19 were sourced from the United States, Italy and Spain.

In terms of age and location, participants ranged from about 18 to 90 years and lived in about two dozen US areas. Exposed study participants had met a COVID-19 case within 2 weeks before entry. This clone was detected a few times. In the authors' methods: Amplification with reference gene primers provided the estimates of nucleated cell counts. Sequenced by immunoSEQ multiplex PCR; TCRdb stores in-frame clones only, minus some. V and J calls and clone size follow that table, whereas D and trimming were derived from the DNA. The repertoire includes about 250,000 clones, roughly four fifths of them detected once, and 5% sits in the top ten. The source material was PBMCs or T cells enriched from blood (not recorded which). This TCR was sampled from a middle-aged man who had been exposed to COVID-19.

In nucleotides, the CDR3 is TGCGCCAGCAGTGGGGAGATCGGGGAGCTGTTTTTT. Amino acids: CASSGEIGELFF. The chain employs TRBV5-1 and TRBJ2-2; D is possibly TRBD2 (5 bases). Trimming cost V 5 bases and J 7 bases, with 9 bases left between them. The CDR3 runs 12 residues. The V gene's germline CDR1 is SGHRS and CDR2 YFSETQ.